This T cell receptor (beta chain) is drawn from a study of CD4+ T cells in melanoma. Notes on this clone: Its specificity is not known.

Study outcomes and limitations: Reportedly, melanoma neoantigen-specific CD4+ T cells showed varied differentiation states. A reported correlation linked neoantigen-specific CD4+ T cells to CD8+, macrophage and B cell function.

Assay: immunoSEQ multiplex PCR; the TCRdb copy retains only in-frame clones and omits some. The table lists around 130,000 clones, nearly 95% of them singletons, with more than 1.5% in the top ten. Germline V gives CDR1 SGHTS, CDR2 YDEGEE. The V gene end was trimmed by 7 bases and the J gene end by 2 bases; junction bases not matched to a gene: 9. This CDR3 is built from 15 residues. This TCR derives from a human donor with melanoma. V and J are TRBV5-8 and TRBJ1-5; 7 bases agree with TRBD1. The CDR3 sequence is CASSTTGFGNQPQHF. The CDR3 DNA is TGTGCCAGCTCCACGACAGGGTTCGGCAATCAGCCCCAGCATTTT.